This is a list of T cell receptor beta chains from one sample in a study of T-cell memory formation after mild COVID-19. TCRdb reprocessed the 5' RACE reads via MiXCR and lists one record per CDR3 protein. The sample has under 400,000 distinct CDR3 sequences; around 27% are singletons. The sample taken for sequencing was PBMCs or a T cell subset sorted from them (not recorded which). The receptors derive from an adult woman who had mild COVID-19 (a few samples of this study predate the infection). Cell type and time point are not known. Both conserved end residues are part of each CDR3. Some rows have no size entry. The others give once, few or many, or a class for an expanded clone.

clone size	CDR3 length	V gene	CDR3 protein
few	18	TRBV5-1	CASSLRGSTAYTNTEAFF
-	13	TRBV5-5	CASSSPGRTEAFF
few	14	TRBV29-1	CSVKQQGPQETQYF
-	15	TRBV6-5	CASRIQWTGGSGYTF
few	18	TRBV5-1	CASRGGRALQISYNEQFF
-	14	TRBV6-1	CASSQYRINYGYTF
many	15	TRBV10-3	CAISLAGGSQETQYF
-	16	TRBV7-6	CASSPLSGGLNTEAFF
-	14	TRBV29-1	CSVRGGTIKYEQYF
few	17	TRBV11-2	CASSPPGLAESVGELFF
few	17	TRBV29-1	CSVAEGGQSSGANVLTF
few	15	TRBV20-1	CSAHLRDTSYNEQFF
once	16	TRBV15	CATSTLGKTSNQPQHF
few	17	TRBV5-1	CASSLALIQGSWDGYTF
-	14	TRBV4-3	CASSQGGAGETQYF
-	14	TRBV4-3	CASSQAGPGETQYF
-	12	TRBV20-1	CSAIFGEDTQYF
-	15	TRBV4-2	CASSQVPSYFGEQYF
-	15	TRBV4-2	CASSQWTGGNTEAFF
-	18	TRBV9	CASSVVTGPAGGEETQYF
-	14	TRBV20-1	CSAPKGDWDTEAFF
-	13	TRBV25-1	CASIPTGGGTQYF
-	14	TRBV30	CAWIGRGGTDTQYF
few	16	TRBV24-1	CATSAPGSGALDTQYF
few	13	TRBV7-2	CASSRASNTEAFF
-	14	TRBV24-1	CATSDRTGSYEQYF
-	13	TRBV3-1	CASSSLAPGELYF
many	13	TRBV7-2	CASSLTGINEQYF
few	15	TRBV6-5	CASSYSVSMGDTQYF
few	15	TRBV6-1	CASSENWWPADTQYF
few	14	TRBV24-1	CATSEGSLNQPQHF
-	17	TRBV7-8	CASSSYIGGVGTDTQYF
few	15	TRBV4-2	CASSQEGLRQETQYF
-	15	TRBV11-2	CASSSGARTYNEQFF
-	16	TRBV4-1	CASSRSFGTGYYEQYF
-	14	TRBV7-9	CASSLDLIGNTIYF
-	16	TRBV4-2	CASSQVKGRQGVDYTF
-	14	TRBV12-3/TRBV12-4	CASSFTGLSYEQYF
few	15	TRBV7-9	CASSLEKQGVNEQYF
-	16	TRBV2	CASGGGQGITNQPQHF
-	14	TRBV15	CATSRDGRLYGYTF
few	15	TRBV7-9	CASSPRGAGKDTQYF
-	16	TRBV7-3	CASSSIHLLSYNEQFF
-	13	TRBV9	CASSVGQLETQYF
-	17	TRBV5-8	CASSEGTSGDSTDTQYF
-	16	TRBV5-1	CASSLGFDSLNTEAFF
few	15	TRBV24-1	CATSDPTGPKNIQYF
few	15	TRBV19	CASSLRSAWGNEQFF
-	15	TRBV5-4	CASSPTGITYNEQFF
-	13	TRBV12-3/TRBV12-4	CASRPTGTNTIYF
-	15	TRBV15	CATSRGAPGSDTQYF
few	13	TRBV20-1	CSAGQGMNTEAFF
few	15	TRBV5-8	CASSLDRQGYYGYTF
-	13	TRBV10-3	CAIKGTSDETQYF
few	12	TRBV3-1	CASSQESYEQYF
few	15	TRBV5-6	CASSLEGTWDNEQFF
-	15	TRBV2	CASSLRGSGVAEAFF
-	15	TRBV5-4	CASGRQGMTGNTIYF